What follows are 4 T cell receptor beta chains derived from one specimen sequenced in a study of T cell responses to AZD1222 COVID-19 vaccine. Repertoires were generated with immunoSEQ multiplex PCR, while TCRdb's copy carries only in-frame clones and drops some. The table includes 95,000 to 150,000 clones, 75% to 90% detected once. Material: peripheral blood, obtained on day 0 of AZD1222 vaccination. These receptors all come from an adult in good health.

This chain links TRBV27 with TRBJ2-7, with 7 positions matching TRBD1. With 3 bases clipped from V and 2 bases from J, the junction kept 1 base outside the gene matches. The CDR3 spans 13 residues. Germline V CDR1 and CDR2: MNHEY, SMNVEV (reference sequence). CDR3 nucleotides: TGTGCCAGCAGTTTCGACAGGGCCTACGAGCAGTACTTC. Amino acids: CASSFDRAYEQYF.

The rearrangement joins TRBV14 to TRBJ1-4; the match to TRBD1 covers 8 bases. CDR1 and CDR2 (germline): SGHDN, FVKESK. CDR3 size: 14 residues. V lost 6 bases, J lost 6 bases, and 6 bases stayed unmatched. This CDR3 reads CASRATGEDEKLFF. The CDR3 DNA reads TGTGCCAGCAGGGCGACAGGGGAGGATGAAAAACTGTTTTTT.

V gene TRBV4-2 combines with J gene TRBJ1-5; tentatively, D is TRBD1 (5 bases). CDR3 length: 15 amino acids. V was trimmed by 0 bases and J by 6 bases, leaving 12 bases between them. CDR1 and CDR2 from the germline V gene are LGHNA and YNFKEQ. The CDR3 reads CASSQDRQGGQPQHF. The CDR3 nucleotides read TGTGCCAGCAGCCAAGATAGGCAGGGAGGTCAGCCCCAGCATTTT.

V and J are TRBV5-1 and TRBJ2-6; the D is unclear. CDR3 length: 16 amino acids. Deletions cut 0 bases from V and 0 bases from J, with 7 bases between. Looked up from germline, CDR1 is SGHRS and CDR2 is YFSETQ. CDR3 in amino acids: CASSLGGSSGANVLTF. CDR3 DNA: TGCGCCAGCAGCTTGGGAGGCAGCTCTGGGGCCAACGTCCTGACTTTC.